The clone carrying this T cell receptor (beta chain) appeared many times. What it binds is not known. TCR beta libraries were prepared from cDNA with unique molecular identifiers. TCRdb fed the PCR reads into MiXCR, producing one record per CDR3 protein. The data contain around 200,000 distinct CDR3 sequences, 29% of them seen just once; the ten biggest clones take up more than 3%. From germline, CDR1 is SQVTM and CDR2 ANQGSEA. Trimming at V came to 2 bases and at J to 9 bases, leaving 5 bases not matched to a gene. The CDR3 is 15 residues long. These data originate in a study of post-analysis software for immune sequencing data. Study in general: The cohort encompassed relapsing-remitting, secondary progressive and progressive-relapsing multiple sclerosis disease courses. Study-wide findings and caveats: Samples from one preparation batch, clustered by F measure, grouped strongly together. People with multiple sclerosis had a significantly lower normalized Chao1 diversity than controls did. Compared with controls, patients had more of 4 or 5 TRBV segments, including TRBV5-6, TRBV5-1 and TRBV20-1.

J is TRBJ2-1 and V is TRBV29-1; 15 bases are a match to TRBD2. Sequencing was performed on blood. This receptor was identified in a girl aged 2-17 years with multiple sclerosis. CDR3 in DNA: TGCAGCGTTGAACGGACTAGCGGGAGGGATGGTGAGCAGTTCTTC. Its protein is CSVERTSGRDGEQFF.